These 8 T cell receptor beta chains were all obtained from the same sample, sequenced in a study of blood T cell repertoires in COVID-19. The table came from immunoSEQ multiplex PCR; TCRdb's copy has only in-frame clones and leaves some out. The data contain 45,000 to 60,000 clones, under 85% of them singletons. The sample was peripheral blood. The receptors were sampled from a woman aged 60-75 years with acute or convalescent COVID-19.

J is TRBJ1-1 and V is TRBV28; TRBD1 is a possible D gene (5 bases). The CDR3 spans 14 residues. Germline CDR1 reads MDHEN; CDR2 reads SYDVKM. V was clipped by 9 bases and J by 0 bases, with 14 bases between them. DNA of the CDR3: TGTGCCAGTTCAATACCAGGGTTGAACACTGAAGCTTTCTTT. Translated: CASSIPGLNTEAFF.

This clone was seen a few times. The CDR3 nucleotides are TGTGCCAGCAGCACGGGGGGTACGCAGTTCTTC. Its translation is CASSTGGTQFF. The chain combines TRBV12-3 or TRBV12-4 with TRBJ2-1; 7 positions match TRBD2. The CDR3 is 11 residues long. V dropped 6 bases and J dropped 12; count of bases not matched to a gene: 5.

J is TRBJ2-7 and V is TRBV2; TRBD2 matches 14 bases. Germline trimming cut 6 bases from V and 6 bases from J; bases unmatched to any gene: 4. The CDR3 is 14 amino acids. The germline CDR1 and CDR2 sequences are SNHLY and FYNNEI. CDR3 bases: TGTGCCAGCAGCGGACTAGCGGGAGGAGGCGAGCAGTACTTC. This encodes CASSGLAGGGEQYF.

The chain has TRBV30 and TRBJ2-3; D is undetermined. Germline V gene lookup returns CDR1 GTSNPN and CDR2 SVGIG (reference sequence). The CDR3 runs 15 residues. V was clipped by 6 bases and J by 2 bases, with 18 bases between them. CDR3 in amino acids: CACHPSATLTDTQYF. The CDR3 DNA reads TGTGCCTGCCATCCATCAGCGACGCTCACAGATACGCAGTATTTT.

V is TRBV3-1 (or the pseudogene TRBV3-2) and J is TRBJ1-6; D is undetermined. Per the germline V gene, CDR1 is LGHDT and CDR2 is YNNKEL (reference sequence). The CDR3 length is 14 residues. V lost 2 bases and J 7 bases, leaving 9 bases between the germline ends. The DNA of the CDR3 is TGTGCCAGCAGCCAATGGGAGACGAATTCACCCCTCCACTTT. Amino acid sequence: CASSQWETNSPLHF.

The chain couples TRBV29-1 to TRBJ1-4; 7 nucleotides match TRBD1. Trimming removed 4 bases from V and 3 bases from J; junction bases left unmatched: 8. The length of the CDR3 is 15 residues. The germline V gene has CDR1 SQVTM and CDR2 ANQGSEA. CDR3: CSVGSGTVPNEKLFF. CDR3 DNA: TGCAGCGTTGGATCTGGGACAGTCCCTAATGAAAAACTGTTTTTT.

The CDR3 DNA sequence: TGTGCCAGCAGCCCGCTAGCAAAGAACACCGGGGAGCTGTTTTTT. It translates to CASSPLAKNTGELFF. The V call is TRBV7-9, the J call TRBJ2-2; D is possibly TRBD2 (5 bases). The V gene's germline CDR1 is SEHNR and CDR2 FQNEAQ (reference sequence). CDR3 size: 15 residues. V was trimmed by 5 bases and J by 1 base, leaving 11 bases between them.

V is TRBV30 and J is TRBJ1-6; 9 bases fit TRBD1. The CDR3 extends over 15 amino acids. V shed 0 bases and J 10 bases; nucleotides not matched to a gene: 7. Germline V CDR1 and CDR2: GTSNPN, SVGIG (reference sequence). CDR3 amino acids: CAWSVPGQGYSPLHF. As DNA, the CDR3 is TGTGCCTGGAGTGTCCCGGGACAGGGTTACTCACCCCTCCACTTT.